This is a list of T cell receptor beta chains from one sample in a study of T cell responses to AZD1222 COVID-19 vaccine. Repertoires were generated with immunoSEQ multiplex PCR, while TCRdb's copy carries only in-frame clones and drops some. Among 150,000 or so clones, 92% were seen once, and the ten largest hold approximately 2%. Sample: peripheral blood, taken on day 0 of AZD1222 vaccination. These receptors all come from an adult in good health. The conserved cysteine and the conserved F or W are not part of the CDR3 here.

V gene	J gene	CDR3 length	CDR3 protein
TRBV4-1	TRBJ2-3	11	ASSLAGTDTQY
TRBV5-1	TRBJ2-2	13	ASSFESGDTGELF
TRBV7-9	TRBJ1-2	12	ASSFWEANYGYT
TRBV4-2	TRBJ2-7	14	ASSPQSQGDSYEQY
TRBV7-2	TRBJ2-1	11	ASSPTGANEQF
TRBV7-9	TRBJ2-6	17	ASSLGVGQVDSGANVLT
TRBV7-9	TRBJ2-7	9	ASSPGRGQY
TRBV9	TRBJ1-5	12	ASSVAGSNQPQH
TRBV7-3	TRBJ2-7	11	ASSSSWADEQY
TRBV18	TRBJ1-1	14	ASSPGTGALNTEAF
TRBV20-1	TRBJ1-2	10	SASLRNFGYT
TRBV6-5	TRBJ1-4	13	ASSQRENDNEKLF
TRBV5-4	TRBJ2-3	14	ASTQGGVVGTDTQY
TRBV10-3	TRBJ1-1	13	AIIPTGGSYTEAF
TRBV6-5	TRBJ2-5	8	ASFQETQY
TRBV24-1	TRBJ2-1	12	ATSRGQGYNEQF
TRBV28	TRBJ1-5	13	ASTWGAGSNQPQH
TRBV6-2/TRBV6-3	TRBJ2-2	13	ASSSTGVRSGELF
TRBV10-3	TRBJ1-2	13	AISGTPTGTYGYT
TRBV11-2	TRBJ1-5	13	ASSLGAGTNQPQH
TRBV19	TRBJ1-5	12	ASSLTGDNQPQH
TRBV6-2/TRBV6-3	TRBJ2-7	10	ASSRTGYEQY
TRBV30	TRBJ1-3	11	AWATGSGNTIY
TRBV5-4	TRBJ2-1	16	ASSPAQSGPPTYNEQF
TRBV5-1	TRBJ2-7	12	ASSSGTVIYEQY
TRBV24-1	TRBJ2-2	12	ATSETGETGELF
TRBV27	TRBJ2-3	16	ASSARPGQNVFRDTQY
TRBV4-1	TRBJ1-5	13	ASSQEWYGAQPQH
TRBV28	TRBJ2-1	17	ASSFPGLAGGSSYNEQF
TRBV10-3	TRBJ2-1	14	AISERQAGYYNEQF
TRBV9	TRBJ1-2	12	ASSVGRTPYGYT
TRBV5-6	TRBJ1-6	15	ASSLTYRDLYNSPLH
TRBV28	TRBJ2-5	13	ASSSGFRAVETQY
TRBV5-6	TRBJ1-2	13	ASSLGLGQSYGYT
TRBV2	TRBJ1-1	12	ASRGDRGNTEAF
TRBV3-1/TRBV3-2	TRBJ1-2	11	ASSPGHRYGYT
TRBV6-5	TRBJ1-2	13	ASSYQPFKIYGYT
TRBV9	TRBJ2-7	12	ASSDARRLREQY
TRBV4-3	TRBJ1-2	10	ASGGRAYGYT
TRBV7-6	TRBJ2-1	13	ASSLAGQGGNEQF
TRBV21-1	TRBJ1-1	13	ASSRGPGGQAEAF
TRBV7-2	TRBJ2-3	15	ASSSEGLAGGWNTQY
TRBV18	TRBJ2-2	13	ASSLGQGNTGELF
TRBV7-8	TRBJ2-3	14	ASRRTLAGAGDTQY
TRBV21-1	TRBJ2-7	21	ASSKKEDGVPGTSGGFSYEQY
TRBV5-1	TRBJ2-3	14	ASSRLAETFGDTQY
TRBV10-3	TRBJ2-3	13	AISDGGTSTDTQY
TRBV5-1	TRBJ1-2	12	ASSQDEGLTGYT
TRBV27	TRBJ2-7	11	ASSPGRSYEQY
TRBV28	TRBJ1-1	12	ASSFRGLNTEAF
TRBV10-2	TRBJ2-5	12	ASSSSGGTETQY
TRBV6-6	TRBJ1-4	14	ASSPPRGRSNEKLF
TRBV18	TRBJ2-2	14	ASSTTDRGNTGELF
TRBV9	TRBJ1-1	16	ASSVEGIQGRWNTEAF
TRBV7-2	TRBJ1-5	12	ASSSQFSNQPQH
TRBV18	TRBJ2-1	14	ASSPSSGSSYNEQF
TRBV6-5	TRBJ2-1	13	ASSYRLPSRGEQF
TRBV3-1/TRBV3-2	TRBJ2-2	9	ASSQSGELF
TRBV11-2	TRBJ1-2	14	ASSSPDHYINYGYT
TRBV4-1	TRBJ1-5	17	ASSQVLSLRTVSNQPQH